The T cell receptor beta chain described here comes from a study of OX40 agonist ivuxolimab in advanced cancers. Study background: Across the patients, intravenous ivuxolimab was delivered every 2 weeks at 0.01 to 10 mg/kg. General observations from the study: Relative to CD4+ cells, CD8+ T cells on average had more expanded clones.

Libraries were prepared by immunoSEQ multiplex PCR; TCRdb keeps only in-frame clonotypes and omits some of them. The data hold about 60,000 clones, with approximately 86% observed a single time. The V gene end was trimmed by 3 bases and the J gene end by 2 bases; junction bases not matched to a gene: 4. The CDR3 loop spans 15 amino acids. Germline V CDR1 and CDR2: SGHAT, FQNNGV. Turning to this clone: Antigen specificity is unknown.

This clonotype originated in an adult with an advanced solid tumor such as melanoma, head and neck, liver or kidney cancer. The starting material was CD4+ or CD8+ T cells sorted from blood, obtained in a trial of the OX40 agonist ivuxolimab. The chain has TRBV11-2 and TRBJ2-3; 8 nucleotides line up with TRBD1. This CDR3 is CASSFRQGITDTQYF. DNA for the CDR3: TGTGCCAGCAGCTTCCGACAGGGGATCACAGATACGCAGTATTTT.